Each of the 20 T cell receptor beta chains below was sequenced from the same sample in a study of T cells after yellow fever vaccination. TCRdb reanalysed the 5' RACE reads using MiXCR and keeps one entry per CDR3 protein. The sample has about 130,000 distinct CDR3 sequences; approximately 6.6% are singletons. Sequenced material: CD4+ T cells sorted from PBMCs, taken 10 days after the yellow fever booster vaccination. Source of these receptors: a man between 25 and 39 years old who received the YFV17D yellow fever vaccine.

This clonotype was detected ten times or more. The chain links TRBV6-2 or TRBV6-3 to TRBJ2-5, with 8 nucleotides matching TRBD2. CDR1 is MNHEY, CDR2 SVGEGT, per germline. V was pared by 0 bases and J by 3 bases, with 6 bases of the junction left unmatched. The CDR3 sequence is 16 residues long. The CDR3 spells CASSYSAGLVEETQYF. CDR3 in DNA: TGTGCCAGCAGTTACTCAGCGGGACTAGTAGAAGAGACCCAGTACTTC.

The V call is TRBV20-1, the J call TRBJ2-7; TRBD2 matches 14 bases. After removal of 3 bases from V and 2 bases from J, the junction contained 3 bases not matched to a gene. Germline V CDR1 and CDR2: DFQATT, SNEGSKA (reference sequence). This CDR3 comprises 15 residues. The DNA for the CDR3 is TGCAGTGCTAGGAGGGGACTAGCGGGAGCCTACGAGCAGTACTTC. Translation gives CSARRGLAGAYEQYF.

This clonotype was seen repeatedly, ten times or more. V usage is TRBV29-1 and J usage is TRBJ2-2; 10 bases fit TRBD2. The CDR3 consists of 14 residues. Germline-derived CDR1 and CDR2 are SQVTM and ANQGSEA. The V and J ends lost 6 bases and 7 bases, in that order; junction bases with no gene match: 8. CDR3 coding DNA: TGCAGCGTCCACTGGACTAGCGGTCACGGGGAGCTGTTTTTT. Protein: CSVHWTSGHGELFF.

This clonotype appeared many times. This chain uses TRBV19 with TRBJ2-1; D gene ambiguous. The CDR3 totals 16 residues. Between the trimmed V and J ends, which lost 0 bases and 5 bases, there was a span of 14 bases. Germline V gives CDR1 LNHDA, CDR2 SQIVND (reference sequence). The CDR3 coding sequence is TGTGCCAGTAGTATAGAAAGGTCGGCCTCGAACAATGAGCAGTTCTTC. Translating it yields CASSIERSASNNEQFF.

In its sample, this clonotype was seen many times. A junction end diverges from the germline sequence, so it may reflect a read error. The chain links TRBV7-7 to TRBJ2-3; tentative D call: TRBD2 (6 bases). Germline CDR1 SSHAT, CDR2 FNYEAQ (reference sequence). The CDR3 length is 15 residues. CDR3 sequence reads: CASSSTGLPTDTQYF. For the CDR3, the DNA is TGTGCTAGCAGCTCTACGGGACTCCCCACAGATACGCAGTATTTT.

This clonotype was seen at least ten times. Sequence at one end of the junction differs from germline and may be a read error. CDR3 nucleotides: TGCAGCGCTAGTCGCGACAGGGAGGGCACCTTC. Encoded protein: CSASRDREGTF. The J gene is TRBJ1-2, the V gene TRBV20-1; 7 nucleotides match TRBD1. Per the germline V gene, CDR1 is DFQATT and CDR2 is SNEGSKA (reference sequence). CDR3 length: 11 amino acids.

In its sample, this clonotype was seen many times. This chain uses TRBV20-1 with TRBJ2-1, with 8 bases matching TRBD2. Germline CDR1 reads DFQATT; CDR2 reads SNEGSKA (reference sequence). The CDR3 spans 15 residues. V was clipped by 2 bases and J by 6 bases; unmatched bases: 9. The DNA of the CDR3 is TGCAGTGCTAGAATCGGTAGCGGGAAGGTCAATGAGCAGTTCTTC. Translated: CSARIGSGKVNEQFF.

This clonotype appeared a few times. The chain carries TRBV19 and TRBJ2-2; D gene ambiguous. V was cut by 4 bases and J by 6 bases, with 6 bases left in between. This CDR3 spans 12 amino acids. Germline V gene data show CDR1 as LNHDA and CDR2 as SQIVND (reference sequence). CDR3 sequence reads: CASSNPPGELFF. Written as DNA, the CDR3 is TGTGCCAGTAGTAACCCCCCCGGGGAGCTGTTTTTT.

Turning to this clonotype: It may be a read error: a sequence one base away is much more abundant. J is TRBJ2-7 and V is TRBV6-5; TRBD1 might be the D (5 bases). CDR3 length equals 14 residues. Per germline, CDR1 MNHEY and CDR2 SVGAGI. V shed 4 bases and J shed 2 bases, with 12 bases lying between them. The CDR3 spells CASSSQEGAYEQYF. The CDR3 DNA sequence: TGTGCCAGCAGTTCTCAGGAAGGGGCCTACGAGCAGTACTTC.

CDR3 bases: TGTGCCAGCAGTACAATCGGGTCTCCCCAGTACTACGAGCAGTACTTC. Residues: CASSTIGSPQYYEQYF. J is TRBJ2-7 and V is TRBV7-2; D uncertain. Germline V gene sequence: CDR1 SGHTA, CDR2 FQGNSA. Trimming removed 6 bases at V and 3 bases at J, with 21 bases between. This CDR3 spans 16 amino acids.

A note on this clonotype: This could be a read error, since a much larger clone is one nucleotide away. The chain is built from TRBV7-2 and TRBJ2-1, with D tentatively TRBD1 (5 bases). This CDR3 spans 13 amino acids. V was trimmed by 3 bases and J by 11 bases, leaving 14 bases between them. Germline values: CDR1 SGHTA, CDR2 FQGNSA. CDR3 nucleotide sequence: TGTGCCAGCAGCTTTACGTCGAAGGGGAAGCAGTTCTTC. This gives the protein CASSFTSKGKQFF. Supplemented by reference TRBV7-2 and TRBJ2-1, the full variable domain reads GAGVSQSPSNKVTEKGKDVELRCDPISGHTALYWYRQSLGQGLEFLIYFQGNSAPDKSGLPSDRFSAERTGGSVSTLTIQRTQQEDSAVYLCASSFTSKGKQFFGPGTRLTVL.

This clonotype was counted at least ten times. The CDR3 is CASSPSVQGREQYF. The CDR3 DNA reads TGTGCCAGCAGTCCAAGCGTACAGGGTCGCGAGCAGTACTTC. This sequence joins TRBV27 and TRBJ2-7, with D maybe TRBD1 (6 bases). Germline V gene sequence: CDR1 MNHEY, CDR2 SMNVEV (reference sequence). This CDR3 spans 14 amino acids. V shed 5 bases and J shed 6 bases, with 17 bases lying between them.

The rearrangement joins TRBV4-3 to TRBJ1-5; TRBD1 might be the D (6 bases). This CDR3 has 15 amino acids. Germline V gene lookup returns CDR1 LGHNA and CDR2 YSLEER. Trimming cost V 2 bases and J 4 bases, with 12 bases left between them. As DNA, the CDR3 is TGCGCCAGCAGCCAACGATACAGGGTTAATCAGCCCCAGCATTTT. This codes for CASSQRYRVNQPQHF.

This clonotype was picked up many times. The chain has TRBV28 and TRBJ2-5; D may be TRBD1 (7 bases). The germline CDR1 and CDR2 sequences are MDHEN and SYDVKM. The CDR3 spans 16 residues. V shed 8 bases and J shed 5 bases, with 24 bases lying between them. The CDR3 DNA reads as TGTGCCAGCTGGGGGGTATTGACAGGGAAATTGGAGACCCAGTACTTC. It codes for CASWGVLTGKLETQYF. Filled out from reference TRBV28 and TRBJ2-5, the complete variable domain reads DVKVTQSSRYLVKRTGEKVFLECVQDMDHENMFWYRQDPGLGLRLIYFSYDVKMKEKGDIPEGYSVSREKKERFSLILESASTNQTSMYLCASWGVLTGKLETQYFGPGTRLLVL.

This clonotype was seen at least ten times. The chain couples TRBV20-1 to TRBJ2-7, with a possible D match to TRBD1 (6 bases). This CDR3 comprises 15 residues. Germline V gives CDR1 DFQATT, CDR2 SNEGSKA (reference sequence). V was pared by 0 bases and J by 5 bases, with 17 bases between. CDR3: CSARDGRRTADEQYF. The CDR3 DNA is TGCAGTGCTAGAGATGGTAGGAGGACAGCTGACGAGCAGTACTTC.

A note on this clonotype: A much bigger clone sits one base away, suggesting this may be a read error. The CDR3 region has the DNA TGTGCCAGCAGTTACGGTGTCGGGACAACCTACGTGCAGTACTTC. The encoded protein is CASSYGVGTTYVQYF. This chain links TRBV6-5 with TRBJ2-7; a possible D gene is TRBD1 (6 bases). CDR3 length: 15 residues. From germline, CDR1 is MNHEY and CDR2 SVGAGI.

This clonotype appeared many times. The chain combines TRBV28 with TRBJ1-2, with a tentative D call TRBD1 (6 bases). V was trimmed by 6 bases and J by 4 bases, leaving 15 bases between them. CDR1 MDHEN and CDR2 SYDVKM come from the germline V gene. The CDR3 has 14 residues. The CDR3: CASSQGGGGYGYTF. CDR3 DNA sequence: TGTGCCAGCAGCCAAGGGGGAGGTGGCTATGGCTACACCTTC.

This clonotype has ten or more counts. V and J are TRBV19 and TRBJ2-5, with 11 bases that match TRBD2. The V gene end was trimmed by 9 bases and the J gene end by 1 base; junction bases not matched to a gene: 7. CDR3 length equals 15 residues. CDR1 is LNHDA and CDR2 is SQIVND in the germline V gene (reference sequence). CDR3 region: CASSRTSGPQETQYF. For the CDR3, the DNA is TGTGCCAGCTCAAGGACTAGCGGGCCCCAAGAGACCCAGTACTTC.

This clonotype has a handful of counts. The chain couples TRBV13 to TRBJ2-5, with D maybe TRBD1 (6 bases). There are 14 residues in the CDR3. The ends were cut back, 2 bases at V and 3 bases at J, with 10 bases in the middle. CDR1 is PRHDT, CDR2 FYEKMQ, per germline (reference sequence). This CDR3 is CASSLLSGEETQYF. CDR3 DNA sequence: TGTGCCAGCAGCTTATTATCAGGGGAAGAGACCCAGTACTTC.

This chain joins TRBV20-1 and TRBJ2-5; TRBD2 aligns across 9 bases. After removal of 1 base from V and 1 base from J, the junction contained 10 bases not matched to a gene. The CDR3 is made up of 17 amino acids. The germline gives CDR1 DFQATT, CDR2 SNEGSKA (reference sequence). The CDR3, as DNA: TGCAGTGCTAGAGGAACAGCGGGAGGATCAGCCCAAGAGACCCAGTACTTC. This translates into CSARGTAGGSAQETQYF.